The 6 T cell receptor beta chains presented below share a single source sample, sequenced in a study of chemoradiotherapy in HPV16-positive cancers. TCRdb keeps only in-frame clones here, not all; method: immunoSEQ multiplex PCR. The sample includes 25,000 to 35,000 clones, more than 70% seen only once; the top ten take roughly 4.5%. Sample: blood, taken from a patient who underwent chemoradiotherapy. All receptors come from a human donor with HPV-associated anogenital cancer.

A single count supports this clone. CDR3 sequence: CASRSRDRGPTNYGYTF. The CDR3 DNA follows: TGTGCCAGTAGATCGAGGGACAGGGGTCCTACTAACTATGGCTACACCTTC. The rearrangement links TRBV19 to TRBJ1-2; 10 bases fit TRBD1. CDR3 size: 17 residues. Germline CDR1 LNHDA, CDR2 SQIVND (reference sequence). V was clipped by 6 bases and J by 0 bases; unmatched bases: 10.

This clone was detected once. The V and J genes are TRBV11-2 and TRBJ1-6; the D is unclear. V was pared by 0 bases and J by 7 bases, with 10 bases between. This CDR3 has 15 amino acids. Germline V CDR1 and CDR2: SGHAT, FQNNGV. The CDR3 bases are TGTGCCAGCAGCTTAGAGCCAGGATCGAATTCACCCCTCCACTTT. It is translated as CASSLEPGSNSPLHF. The whole variable domain, filled in from reference TRBV11-2 and TRBJ1-6, reads EAGVAQSPRYKIIEKRQSVAFWCNPISGHATLYWYQQILGQGPKLLIQFQNNGVVDDSQLPKDRFSAERLKGVDSTLKIQPAKLEDSAVYLCASSLEPGSNSPLHFGNGTRLTVT.

V is TRBV5-1 and J is TRBJ2-1; weak D call: TRBD1 (5 bases). CDR1 and CDR2 (germline): SGHRS, YFSETQ. The ends were cut back, 0 bases at V and 2 bases at J, with 6 bases in the middle. The CDR3 is made up of 14 amino acids. The CDR3 nucleotides read TGCGCCAGCAGCTTGGAGGGGCCCTACAATGAGCAGTTCTTC. Encoded protein: CASSLEGPYNEQFF.

V is TRBV13 and J is TRBJ2-1; TRBD2 matches 11 bases. Germline CDR1 reads PRHDT; CDR2 reads FYEKMQ (reference sequence). Losses at the gene ends were 5 bases for V and 6 bases for J; bases not matched to a gene: 6. CDR3 length: 15 amino acids. The DNA for the CDR3 is TGTGCCAGCAGCCGATATAGCGGGAGGGTCAATGAGCAGTTCTTC. It specifies CASSRYSGRVNEQFF.

V gene TRBV9 combines with J gene TRBJ1-1; D uncertain. Per the germline V gene, CDR1 is SGDLS and CDR2 is YYNGEE. V was cut by 0 bases and J by 4 bases, with 16 bases left in between. The CDR3 sequence is 16 residues long. CDR3 sequence reads: CASSVVPSSTGTEAFF. CDR3 nucleotides: TGTGCCAGCAGCGTAGTTCCCAGCTCTACGGGCACTGAAGCTTTCTTT. Using reference TRBV9 and TRBJ1-1 for the parts outside the CDR3, the full variable domain is DSGVTQTPKHLITATGQRVTLRCSPRSGDLSVYWYQQSLDQGLQFLIQYYNGEERAKGNILERFSAQQFPDLHSELNLSSLELGDSALYFCASSVVPSSTGTEAFFGQGTRLTVV.

V usage is TRBV13 and J usage is TRBJ2-3; D not certain. The CDR3 is 15 residues long. Germline CDR1 and CDR2: PRHDT and FYEKMQ (reference sequence). Trimming shortened V by 0 bases and J by 2 bases, and 9 bases separated the two germline ends. DNA of the CDR3: TGTGCCAGCAGCTTAGGACTACAACACACAGATACGCAGTATTTT. Translation gives CASSLGLQHTDTQYF.